A single sample is the source of the 17 T cell receptor beta chains below, sequenced in a study of Ad26.COV2.S vaccination and SARS-CoV-2 variants. Data came from immunoSEQ multiplex PCR; TCRdb stores just in-frame clones and leaves some out. Of under 550,000 clones detected, around 90% appear once; the ten largest clones hold 12%. Treatment defined: 15 to 20 received Ad26.COV2.S at low or high dose, single or two shots; a few received placebo; per-sample allocation not given. Specimens were obtained on day 63 following the first vaccine or placebo injection. This specimen consisted of peripheral blood, obtained in a trial of Ad26.COV2.S vaccine versus placebo. These TCRs come from a person aged 18 to 65 who received the Ad26.COV2.S COVID-19 vaccine or a placebo.

This sequence joins TRBV18 and TRBJ2-5; D is unclear. Trimming removed 3 bases from V and 4 bases from J, with 12 bases in between. The CDR3 runs 14 residues. CDR1 is KGHSH and CDR2 is LQKENI in the germline V gene. The chain's CDR3 is CASSPPKGGETQYF. The CDR3 DNA sequence: TGTGCCAGCTCACCTCCTAAGGGTGGAGAGACCCAGTACTTC.

The chain recombines TRBV7-3 with TRBJ2-1, with TRBD1 matching 9 bases. Germline V gene sequence: CDR1 SGHTA, CDR2 FQGTGA. The CDR3 extends over 16 amino acids. The V and J ends lost 5 bases and 6 bases, in that order; junction bases with no gene match: 11. The CDR3: CASSPHPGQGGNEQFF. The CDR3 coding sequence is TGTGCCAGCAGCCCCCACCCGGGACAGGGAGGCAATGAGCAGTTCTTC.

The J gene is TRBJ2-2, the V gene TRBV29-1; D is perhaps TRBD2 (7 bases). The V end lost 5 bases, the J end lost 4 bases, and 14 bases lay between the germline ends. CDR3 length: 14 residues. CDR1 is SQVTM, CDR2 ANQGSEA, per germline. The CDR3 DNA sequence: TGCAGCGTTTATATGGGGGGGCCCACCGGGGAGCTGTTTTTT. Its translation: CSVYMGGPTGELFF.

The genes are TRBV30 and TRBJ2-3, with D perhaps matching TRBD1 (5 bases). CDR3 length equals 12 residues. Trimming cost V 1 base and J 7 bases, with 9 bases left between them. Germline lookup yields CDR1 GTSNPN and CDR2 SVGIG (reference sequence). This CDR3 reads CAWSEGFNTQYF. Here the CDR3 DNA reads TGTGCCTGGAGTGAGGGGTTCAATACGCAGTATTTT. Filled out from reference TRBV30 and TRBJ2-3, the complete variable domain reads SQTIHQWPATLVQPVGSPLSLECTVEGTSNPNLYWYRQAAGRGLQLLFYSVGIGQISSEVPQNLSASRPQDRQFILSSKKLLLSDSGFYLCAWSEGFNTQYFGPGTRLTVL.

The rearrangement joins TRBV5-1 to TRBJ2-3, with D perhaps being TRBD1 or TRBD2 (5 bases each). The CDR3 length is 16 residues. Germline loops: CDR1 SGHRS, CDR2 YFSETQ. Trimming removed 2 bases at V and 0 bases at J, with 13 bases between. CDR3 DNA sequence: TGCGCCAGCAGCTTAGAGGGGTTTACTAGCACAGATACGCAGTATTTT. Protein sequence: CASSLEGFTSTDTQYF. Complete variable domain (other parts from reference TRBV5-1 and TRBJ2-3): KAGVTQTPRYLIKTRGQQVTLSCSPISGHRSVSWYQQTPGQGLQFLFEYFSETQRNKGNFPGRFSGRQFSNSRSEMNVSTLELGDSALYLCASSLEGFTSTDTQYFGPGTRLTVL.

This sequence joins TRBV5-1 and TRBJ2-1; 8 nucleotides align to TRBD2. The CDR3 loop spans 15 amino acids. V was clipped by 1 base and J by 8 bases; unmatched bases: 8. Looked up from germline, CDR1 is SGHRS and CDR2 is YFSETQ. The CDR3 loop reads CASSLTGGGRDEQFF. The CDR3 DNA follows: TGCGCCAGCAGCTTGACGGGAGGGGGTCGGGATGAGCAGTTCTTC. Filled out from reference TRBV5-1 and TRBJ2-1, the complete variable domain reads KAGVTQTPRYLIKTRGQQVTLSCSPISGHRSVSWYQQTPGQGLQFLFEYFSETQRNKGNFPGRFSGRQFSNSRSEMNVSTLELGDSALYLCASSLTGGGRDEQFFGPGTRLTVL.

In DNA form, the CDR3 reads TGTGCCAGCAGCTTAGGACTAGCGGGAGGTACCTACGAGCAGTACTTC. Translation gives CASSLGLAGGTYEQYF. The genes are TRBV13 and TRBJ2-7, with 12 bases identical to TRBD2. The CDR3 covers 16 residues. V lost 0 bases and J lost 2; bases outside the gene matches: 2. Germline CDR1 reads PRHDT; CDR2 reads FYEKMQ (reference sequence). Full variable domain (remainder filled in from reference TRBV13 and TRBJ2-7): AAGVIQSPRHLIKEKRETATLKCYPIPRHDTVYWYQQGPGQDPQFLISFYEKMQSDKGSIPDRFSAQQFSDYHSELNMSSLELGDSALYFCASSLGLAGGTYEQYFGPGTRLTVT.

This chain connects TRBV11-2 to TRBJ2-1; 11 nucleotides agree with TRBD2. The CDR3 consists of 15 residues. The J segment lost 9 bases and the V segment lost 4 bases, leaving 8 bases of the junction unmatched. CDR1 is SGHAT, CDR2 FQNNGV, per germline. CDR3 sequence reads: CASSSTSGSLGEQFF. Written as DNA, the CDR3 is TGTGCCAGCAGCTCAACTAGCGGGAGCTTAGGTGAGCAGTTCTTC.

Details on this clone: The same CDR3 arises from other DNA sequences in this sample as well. The rearrangement joins TRBV5-1 to TRBJ2-7; D is uncertain. V was pared by 4 bases and J by 2 bases, with 7 bases between. The CDR3 has 12 amino acids. Germline V lookup: CDR1 SGHRS, CDR2 YFSETQ. CDR3 in DNA: TGCGCCAGCAGCCTCGACGCCTACGAGCAGTACTTC. Its translation is CASSLDAYEQYF.

The CDR3 spells CASSLDSQNEKLFF. The DNA for the CDR3 is TGTGCCAGCAGCTTGGACAGTCAAAATGAAAAACTGTTTTTT. V is TRBV5-4 and J is TRBJ1-4; no definite D call. Trimming shortened V by 0 bases and J by 5 bases, and 8 bases separated the two germline ends. Germline V gene sequence: CDR1 SGHNT, CDR2 YYREEE (reference sequence). CDR3 length equals 14 residues.

J is TRBJ2-5 and V is TRBV25-1; D is possibly TRBD2 (5 bases). CDR3 length: 15 amino acids. Deletions cut 0 bases from V and 4 bases from J, with 12 bases between. In germline, CDR1 is MGHDK, CDR2 SYGVNS. CDR3 protein: CASSEYHGGGETQYF. The DNA for the CDR3 is TGTGCCAGCAGTGAATACCACGGAGGCGGAGAGACCCAGTACTTC.

The chain links TRBV28 to TRBJ2-3; D gene ambiguous. CDR1 MDHEN and CDR2 SYDVKM come from the germline V gene. This CDR3 is built from 11 residues. V lost 6 bases to trimming and J lost 6 bases, with 7 bases between them. This chain's CDR3 is CASRRSDTQYF. The CDR3 DNA sequence: TGTGCCAGCAGACGCAGCGATACGCAGTATTTT.

The rearrangement uses TRBV10-1 and TRBJ2-1, with 9 bases aligning to TRBD1. The ends lost 5 bases at V and 7 bases at J; junction bases unmatched: 6. The germline V gene has CDR1 WNHNN and CDR2 SYGVQD (reference sequence). The CDR3 has 14 residues. In DNA form, the CDR3 reads TGCGCCAGCAGTACGGGACAGGGTTTGAATGAGCAGTTCTTC. It yields the protein CASSTGQGLNEQFF.

The genes are TRBV30 and TRBJ2-3; 7 nucleotides agree with TRBD2. Germline values: CDR1 GTSNPN, CDR2 SVGIG (reference sequence). V trimming: 2 bases; J trimming: 0 bases; junction bases outside the gene matches: 2. This CDR3 has 14 residues. Written as DNA, the CDR3 is TGTGCCTGGAGTTCTAGCGGAAGCACAGATACGCAGTATTTT. Protein product: CAWSSSGSTDTQYF.

The chain couples TRBV4-2 to TRBJ2-2, with unresolved D. Trimming shortened V by 3 bases and J by 4 bases, and 3 bases separated the two germline ends. The CDR3 extends over 12 amino acids. The germline V gene has CDR1 LGHNA and CDR2 YNFKEQ. DNA for the CDR3: TGTGCCAGCAGCCAGACCACCGGGGAGCTGTTTTTT. Translating it yields CASSQTTGELFF.

The rearrangement joins TRBV6-4 to TRBJ2-2; TRBD2 matches at 7 bases. J gave up 0 bases and V 5 bases, and 0 bases lay outside the gene matches. Looked up from germline, CDR1 is MRHNA and CDR2 is SNTAGT. The CDR3 is made up of 14 amino acids. CDR3 sequence reads: CASSTSANTGELFF. The CDR3 nucleotides read TGTGCCAGCAGTACTAGCGCGAACACCGGGGAGCTGTTTTTT.

The gene calls are TRBV6-6 and TRBJ2-7, with TRBD2 matching 7 bases. The CDR3 is 13 amino acids. CDR1 and CDR2 (germline): MNHNY, SVGAGI (reference sequence). V was clipped by 7 bases and J by 3 bases; unmatched bases: 6. CDR3 sequence (DNA): TGTGCCAGCACCGAAAGCGGGGTCTACGAGCAGTACTTC. Amino acids: CASTESGVYEQYF.